The subject of this entry is one T cell receptor beta chain. Assay execution proceeded at the deep level. Assay used: immunoSEQ multiplex PCR; TCRdb lists only in-frame clones, some missing. Of 600,000 to 750,000 clones listed, roughly 87% are singletons. The data stem from a study of shared clonotypes between healthy human individuals. Germline V gene sequence: CDR1 MNHEY, CDR2 SMNVEV (reference sequence). V gave up 6 bases and J gave up 5 bases, with 16 bases separating them. The CDR3 runs 14 residues. The chain uses TRBV27 and TRBJ1-1; tentative D call: TRBD1 (6 bases). Sequenced: memory CD8+ T cells from PBMCs. Indicated subset: CD45RO+ cells pooled with CCR7-negative TemRA cells. This TCR came from a young man in good health. Some clones in this sample may be carry-over from other donors' samples. As DNA, the CDR3 is TGTGCCAGCAGCCCCGGGGGGCTTAGGACTGAAGCTTTCTTT. It specifies CASSPGGLRTEAFF.